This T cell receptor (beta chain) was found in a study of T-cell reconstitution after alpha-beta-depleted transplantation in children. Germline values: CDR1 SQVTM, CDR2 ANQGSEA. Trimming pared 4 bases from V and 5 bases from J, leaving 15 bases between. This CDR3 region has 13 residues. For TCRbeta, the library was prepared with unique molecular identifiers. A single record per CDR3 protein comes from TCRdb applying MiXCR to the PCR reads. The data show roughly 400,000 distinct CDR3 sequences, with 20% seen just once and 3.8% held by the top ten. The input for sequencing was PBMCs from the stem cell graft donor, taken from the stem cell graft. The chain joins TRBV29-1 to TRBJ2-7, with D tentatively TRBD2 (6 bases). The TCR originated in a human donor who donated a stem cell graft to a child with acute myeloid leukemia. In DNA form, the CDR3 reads TGCAGCGTTGGGAGGGTCAGCTCGGACGAGCAGTACTTC. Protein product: CSVGRVSSDEQYF.